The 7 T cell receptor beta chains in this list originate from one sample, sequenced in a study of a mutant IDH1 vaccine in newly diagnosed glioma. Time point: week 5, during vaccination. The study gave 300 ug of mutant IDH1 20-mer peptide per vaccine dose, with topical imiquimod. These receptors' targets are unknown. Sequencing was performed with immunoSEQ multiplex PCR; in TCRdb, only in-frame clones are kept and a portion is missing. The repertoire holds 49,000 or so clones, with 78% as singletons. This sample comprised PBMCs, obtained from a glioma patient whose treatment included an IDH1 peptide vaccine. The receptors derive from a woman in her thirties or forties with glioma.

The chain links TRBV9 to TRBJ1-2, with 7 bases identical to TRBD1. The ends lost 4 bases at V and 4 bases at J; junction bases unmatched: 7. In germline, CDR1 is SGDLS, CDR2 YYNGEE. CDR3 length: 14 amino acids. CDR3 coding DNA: TGTGCCAGCAGCCTAGGCCCAGGGGGCTATGGCTACACCTTC. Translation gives CASSLGPGGYGYTF. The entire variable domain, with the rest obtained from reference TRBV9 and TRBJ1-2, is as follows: DSGVTQTPKHLITATGQRVTLRCSPRSGDLSVYWYQQSLDQGLQFLIQYYNGEERAKGNILERFSAQQFPDLHSELNLSSLELGDSALYFCASSLGPGGYGYTFGSGTRLTVV.

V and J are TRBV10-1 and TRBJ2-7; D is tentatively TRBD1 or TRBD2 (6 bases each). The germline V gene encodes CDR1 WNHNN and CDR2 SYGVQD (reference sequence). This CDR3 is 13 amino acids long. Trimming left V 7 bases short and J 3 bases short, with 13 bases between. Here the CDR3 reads CASTRGPLYEQYF. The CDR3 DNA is TGCGCCAGCACTCGGGGGCCACTCTACGAGCAGTACTTC.

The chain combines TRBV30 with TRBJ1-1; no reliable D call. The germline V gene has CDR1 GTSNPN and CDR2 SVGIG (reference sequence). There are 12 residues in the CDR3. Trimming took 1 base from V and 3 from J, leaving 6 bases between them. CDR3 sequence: CAWSGWDTEAFF. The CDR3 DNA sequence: TGTGCCTGGAGTGGTTGGGACACTGAAGCTTTCTTT.

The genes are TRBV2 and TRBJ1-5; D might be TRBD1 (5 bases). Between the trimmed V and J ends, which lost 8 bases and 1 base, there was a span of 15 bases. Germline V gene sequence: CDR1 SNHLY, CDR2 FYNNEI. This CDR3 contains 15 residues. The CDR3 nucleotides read TGTGCCAGCCGCCCGTTGGGGGGGAGCAATCAGCCCCAGCATTTT. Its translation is CASRPLGGSNQPQHF.

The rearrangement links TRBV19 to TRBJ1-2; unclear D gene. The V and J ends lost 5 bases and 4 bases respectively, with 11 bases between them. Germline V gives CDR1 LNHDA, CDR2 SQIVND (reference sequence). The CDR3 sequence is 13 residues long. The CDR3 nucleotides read TGTGCCAGTAGTCAAATCGGGGTCTATGGCTACACCTTC. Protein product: CASSQIGVYGYTF.

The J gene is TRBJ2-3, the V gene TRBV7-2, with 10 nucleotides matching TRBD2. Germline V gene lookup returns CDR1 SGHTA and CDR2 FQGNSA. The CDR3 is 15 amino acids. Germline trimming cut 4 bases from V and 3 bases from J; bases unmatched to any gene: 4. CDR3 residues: CASSSWTSGTDTQYF. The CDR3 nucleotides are TGTGCCAGCAGCTCCTGGACTAGCGGAACAGATACGCAGTATTTT.

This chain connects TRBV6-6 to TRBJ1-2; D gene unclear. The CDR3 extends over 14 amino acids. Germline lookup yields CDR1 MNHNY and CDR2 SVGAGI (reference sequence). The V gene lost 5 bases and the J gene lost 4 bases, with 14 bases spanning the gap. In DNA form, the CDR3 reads TGTGCCAGCAGTCTGAGGACGGACCGCTATGGCTACACCTTC. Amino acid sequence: CASSLRTDRYGYTF.